These 18 T cell receptor beta chains were all obtained from the same sample, sequenced in a study of blood T cells in healthy people across ages. Sample-barcoded 5' priming and a J-beta primer mix drove a second PCR of roughly 6 to 12 cycles. TCRdb recomputed calls from the 5' RACE reads with MiXCR, one row per CDR3 protein. The profile covers roughly 1.5 million distinct CDR3 sequences, with under 55% appearing a single time and more than 4% taken by the ten largest. Input material: blood. The receptors here all came from a woman aged 18-35 years in good health.

This clonotype occurred a few times. This chain links TRBV28 with TRBJ2-7, with TRBD1 identical over 7 bases. The CDR3 has 15 amino acids. Germline CDR1 is MDHEN and CDR2 is SYDVKM. The V segment lost 5 bases and the J segment 1 base; nucleotides outside the gene matches: 8. CDR3 residues: CASSPFGTDSYEQYF. For the CDR3, the DNA is TGTGCCAGCAGTCCCTTTGGGACAGATTCCTACGAGCAGTACTTC.

V is TRBV4-3 and J is TRBJ2-7; TRBD1 matches at 10 bases. J gave up 3 bases and V 0 bases, and 8 bases lay outside the gene matches. Per the germline V gene, CDR1 is LGHNA and CDR2 is YSLEER. The CDR3 runs 17 residues. DNA of the CDR3: TGCGCCAGCAGCCAAGACGTCCCCGGGACAGGGGTCTACGAGCAGTACTTC. Protein sequence: CASSQDVPGTGVYEQYF.

As for this clonotype: Germline is not matched at one junction end, which may reflect a read error. The V gene is TRBV28, the J gene TRBJ2-3; tentative D call: TRBD2 (6 bases). CDR1 is MDHEN and CDR2 is SYDVKM in the germline V gene. This CDR3 comprises 18 residues. CDR3 DNA: TGTGCCAGCAGTTTGCGACCAGCCGGGACTCATAGCACAGATACACAGTATTTT. It codes for CASSLRPAGTHSTDTQYF.

The V gene is TRBV27, the J gene TRBJ1-2, with 9 nucleotides matching TRBD1. The CDR3 loop spans 14 amino acids. Germline V lookup: CDR1 MNHEY, CDR2 SMNVEV (reference sequence). Germline trimming cut 4 bases from V and 6 bases from J; bases unmatched to any gene: 6. CDR3 nucleotide sequence: TGTGCCAGCAGTTCCTACGGGACAGGGCATGGCTACACCTTC. Protein product: CASSSYGTGHGYTF.

This clonotype was found many times. The gene calls are TRBV4-3 and TRBJ1-5, with D possibly matching TRBD1 (5 bases). V dropped 0 bases and J dropped 3 bases, with 9 bases sitting between them. Germline-derived CDR1 and CDR2 are LGHNA and YSLEER. This CDR3 contains 15 residues. The CDR3 sequence: CASSQDWGSNQPQHF. The CDR3 coding sequence is TGCGCCAGCAGCCAAGATTGGGGCTCCAATCAGCCCCAGCATTTT.

The chain joins TRBV11-2 to TRBJ2-1, with D possibly being TRBD1 or TRBD2 (5 bases each). Germline CDR1 and CDR2: SGHAT and FQNNGV. Trimming cost V 3 bases and J 6 bases, with 15 bases left between them. CDR3 length: 15 amino acids. The CDR3 sequence is CASSFWGYDINEQFF. CDR3 sequence (DNA): TGTGCCAGCAGCTTTTGGGGGTATGATATCAATGAGCAGTTCTTC.

This chain connects TRBV7-2 to TRBJ1-1; TRBD1 might be the D (5 bases). The CDR3 loop spans 13 amino acids. V shed 2 bases and J shed 9 bases, with 13 bases lying between them. CDR1 is SGHTA and CDR2 is FQGNSA in the germline V gene. CDR3 bases: TGTGCCAGCAGCTTAAGGGGCGCAGAGCAAGCTTTCTTT. The encoded protein is CASSLRGAEQAFF. Based on the CDR3 plus reference TRBV7-2 and TRBJ1-1, the full variable domain is GAGVSQSPSNKVTEKGKDVELRCDPISGHTALYWYRQSLGQGLEFLIYFQGNSAPDKSGLPSDRFSAERTGGSVSTLTIQRTQQEDSAVYLCASSLRGAEQAFFGQGTRLTVV.

The chain has TRBV7-3 and TRBJ2-1; unclear D gene. The CDR3 sequence is 14 residues long. Trimming took off 6 bases at V and 7 bases at J, with 16 bases between the two ends. Looked up from germline, CDR1 is SGHTA and CDR2 is FQGTGA. Here the CDR3 reads CASSSPLVSNEQFF. The CDR3, as DNA: TGTGCCAGCAGTTCCCCTCTAGTATCGAATGAGCAGTTCTTC.

This clonotype has just a few counts. This chain links TRBV12-5 with TRBJ2-3, with 8 bases that match TRBD2. The CDR3 runs 14 residues. V gave up 6 bases and J gave up 4 bases; unmatched junction bases: 6. The germline V gene encodes CDR1 LGHNT and CDR2 FRNRAP. CDR3 loop: CASGPSGGADTQYF. The CDR3 DNA sequence: TGTGCTAGTGGCCCAAGCGGGGGCGCAGATACGCAGTATTTT.

This clonotype was found a few times. This chain links TRBV7-2 with TRBJ2-1; D is uncertain. V was pared by 1 base and J by 4 bases, with 11 bases between. The germline V gene encodes CDR1 SGHTA and CDR2 FQGNSA. This CDR3 has 15 amino acids. The DNA for the CDR3 is TGTGCCAGCAGCTTAGTTGCAACCCTTTACAATGAGCAGTTCTTC. This gives the protein CASSLVATLYNEQFF. The full variable domain, its missing parts supplied by reference TRBV7-2 and TRBJ2-1, is GAGVSQSPSNKVTEKGKDVELRCDPISGHTALYWYRQSLGQGLEFLIYFQGNSAPDKSGLPSDRFSAERTGGSVSTLTIQRTQQEDSAVYLCASSLVATLYNEQFFGPGTRLTVL.

This clonotype was detected a few times. The V gene is TRBV30, the J gene TRBJ2-4; D is undetermined. CDR1 and CDR2 (germline): GTSNPN, SVGIG (reference sequence). The CDR3 contains 11 residues. V was cut by 5 bases and J by 7 bases, with 9 bases left in between. The CDR3 DNA reads TGTGCCTGGGGCATGGGGAACATTCAGTACTTC. Translated, it gives CAWGMGNIQYF.

This clonotype has more than one count but fewer than ten. The V call is TRBV18, the J call TRBJ1-5; D not certain. The CDR3 length is 17 residues. Between the trimmed V and J ends, which lost 3 bases and 0 bases, there was a span of 15 bases. CDR1 and CDR2 from the germline V gene are KGHSH and LQKENI. The CDR3 protein is CASSPLVPGNSNQPQHF. The CDR3 bases are TGTGCCAGCTCACCCCTCGTCCCGGGGAATAGCAATCAGCCCCAGCATTTT. The variable domain in full, completed from reference TRBV18 and TRBJ1-5, reads NAGVMQNPRHLVRRRGQEARLRCSPMKGHSHVYWYRQLPEEGLKFMVYLQKENIIDESGMPKERFSAEFPKEGPSILRIQQVVRGDSAAYFCASSPLVPGNSNQPQHFGDGTRLSIL.

This clonotype was seen more than once but under ten times. The chain uses TRBV5-1 and TRBJ2-1, with 12 bases matching TRBD2. V lost 4 bases to trimming and J lost 6 bases; unmatched junction nucleotides: 8. Germline CDR1 reads SGHRS; CDR2 reads YFSETQ. This CDR3 region has 16 residues. The CDR3 loop is CASSTALAGGSNEQFF. The DNA for the CDR3 is TGCGCCAGCAGCACCGCACTAGCGGGGGGAAGCAATGAGCAGTTCTTC.

This sequence joins TRBV15 and TRBJ2-1; D is unclear. The CDR3 covers 14 residues. Between the trimmed V and J ends, which lost 1 base and 13 bases, there was a span of 17 bases. Germline assignment: CDR1 LNHNV and CDR2 YYDKDF (reference sequence). The CDR3 DNA reads as TGTGCCACCAGCAGAGTTGGGGAAATGGCGAACCAGTTCTTC. Amino acids: CATSRVGEMANQFF.

CDR3 sequence: CASSYGGTRHGYGYTF. The CDR3 nucleotides are TGTGCCAGCAGTTACGGGGGCACGCGTCATGGCTATGGCTACACCTTC. The chain uses TRBV6-5 and TRBJ1-2; weak D call: TRBD1 (6 bases). Germline V gene sequence: CDR1 MNHEY, CDR2 SVGAGI. This CDR3 region has 16 residues. Trimming left V 2 bases short and J 4 bases short, with 17 bases between.

The chain has TRBV25-1 and TRBJ2-1, with D unclear. Trimming removed 4 bases at V and 9 bases at J, with 13 bases between. CDR1 is MGHDK, CDR2 SYGVNS, per germline. The CDR3 has 13 amino acids. In DNA form, the CDR3 reads TGTGCCAGCAGTGGTGGTTACTCGAGTGAGCAGTTCTTC. Translated: CASSGGYSSEQFF.

The chain combines TRBV15 with TRBJ1-1, with D unclear. Per germline, CDR1 LNHNV and CDR2 YYDKDF (reference sequence). The CDR3 covers 15 residues. V was trimmed by 4 bases and J by 6 bases, leaving 18 bases between them. CDR3 coding DNA: TGTGCCACCAGCAAAGGACGGGTTGGCGCCGCTGAAGCTTTCTTT. It specifies CATSKGRVGAAEAFF.

This clonotype was counted only a few times. The chain's CDR3 is CSARGTGRTSETYEQYF. CDR3 in DNA: TGCAGTGCTAGAGGGACAGGCAGGACTAGCGAGACCTACGAGCAGTACTTC. The V and J genes are TRBV20-1 and TRBJ2-7, with 9 bases fitting TRBD2. Germline CDR1 is DFQATT and CDR2 is SNEGSKA (reference sequence). The CDR3 length is 17 residues. Trimming took 1 base from V and 2 from J; bases not matched to a gene: 12.